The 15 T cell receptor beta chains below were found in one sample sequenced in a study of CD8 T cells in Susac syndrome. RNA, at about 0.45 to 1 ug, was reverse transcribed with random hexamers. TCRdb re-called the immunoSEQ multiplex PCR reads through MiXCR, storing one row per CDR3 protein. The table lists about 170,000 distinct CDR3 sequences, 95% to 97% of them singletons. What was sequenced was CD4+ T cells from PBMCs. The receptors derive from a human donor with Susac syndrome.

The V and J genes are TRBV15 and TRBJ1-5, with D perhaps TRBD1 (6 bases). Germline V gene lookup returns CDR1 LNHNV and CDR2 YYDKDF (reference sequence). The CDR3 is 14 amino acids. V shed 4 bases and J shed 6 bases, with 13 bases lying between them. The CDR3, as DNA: TGTGCCACCAGCAACGGACAGATTCCTCAGCCCCAGCATTTT. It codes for CATSNGQIPQPQHF.

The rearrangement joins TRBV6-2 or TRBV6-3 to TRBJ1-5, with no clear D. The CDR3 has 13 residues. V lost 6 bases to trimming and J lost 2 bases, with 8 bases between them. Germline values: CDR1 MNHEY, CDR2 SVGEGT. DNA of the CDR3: TGTGCCAGCAGCCGCGGGGGCAATCAGCCCCAGCATTTT. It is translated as CASSRGGNQPQHF.

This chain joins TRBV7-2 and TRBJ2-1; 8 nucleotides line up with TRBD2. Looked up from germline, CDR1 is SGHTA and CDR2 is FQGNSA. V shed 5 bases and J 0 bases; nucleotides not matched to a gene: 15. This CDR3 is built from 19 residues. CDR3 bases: TGTGCCAGCAGCACCCCGGGTAGCGGGATACTGAGCTCCTACAATGAGCAGTTCTTC. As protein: CASSTPGSGILSSYNEQFF.

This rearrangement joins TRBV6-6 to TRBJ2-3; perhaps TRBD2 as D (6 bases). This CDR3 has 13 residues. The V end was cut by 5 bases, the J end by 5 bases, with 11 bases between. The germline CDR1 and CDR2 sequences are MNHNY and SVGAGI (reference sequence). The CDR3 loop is CASSRDSQDTQYF. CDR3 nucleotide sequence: TGTGCCAGCAGTCGGGACTCACAAGATACGCAGTATTTT.

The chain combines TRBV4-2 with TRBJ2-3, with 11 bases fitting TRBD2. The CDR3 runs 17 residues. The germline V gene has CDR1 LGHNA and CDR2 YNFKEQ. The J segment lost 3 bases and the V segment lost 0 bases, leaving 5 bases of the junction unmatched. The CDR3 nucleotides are TGTGCCAGCAGCCAAGAAACTAGCGGGGGAGTAACAGATACGCAGTATTTT. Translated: CASSQETSGGVTDTQYF.

CDR3: CASSLLALVYEQYF. DNA for the CDR3: TGTGCCAGCAGTCTCCTAGCTCTCGTCTACGAGCAGTACTTC. V is TRBV6-2 or TRBV6-3 and J is TRBJ2-7; possible D gene TRBD2, 5 bases. The CDR3 runs to 14 residues. V lost 5 bases to trimming and J lost 3 bases, with 14 bases between them. CDR1 is MNHEY and CDR2 is SVGEGT in the germline V gene.

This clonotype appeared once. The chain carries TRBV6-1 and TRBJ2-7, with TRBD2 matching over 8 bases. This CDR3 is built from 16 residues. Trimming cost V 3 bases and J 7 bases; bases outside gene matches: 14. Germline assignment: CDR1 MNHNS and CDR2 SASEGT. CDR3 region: CASSEDWAGGAWEQYF. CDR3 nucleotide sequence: TGTGCCAGCAGTGAGGACTGGGCGGGAGGTGCCTGGGAGCAGTACTTC.

CDR3 protein: CASSPSGYEQYF. CDR3 DNA: TGTGCCAGCAGCCCATCGGGCTACGAGCAGTACTTC. The chain is built from TRBV9 and TRBJ2-7; D uncertain. Germline V gene lookup returns CDR1 SGDLS and CDR2 YYNGEE. This CDR3 has 12 residues. V was trimmed by 4 bases and J by 3 bases, leaving 8 bases between them. The full variable domain, in which reference TRBV9 and TRBJ2-7 provide the parts outside the CDR3, is DSGVTQTPKHLITATGQRVTLRCSPRSGDLSVYWYQQSLDQGLQFLIQYYNGEERAKGNILERFSAQQFPDLHSELNLSSLELGDSALYFCASSPSGYEQYFGPGTRLTVT.

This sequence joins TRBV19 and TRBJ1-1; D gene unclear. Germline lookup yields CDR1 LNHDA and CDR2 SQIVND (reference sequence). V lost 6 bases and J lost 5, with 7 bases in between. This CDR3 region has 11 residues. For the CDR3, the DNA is TGTGCCAGTAGCCTCCAAACTGAAGCTTTCTTT. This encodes CASSLQTEAFF.

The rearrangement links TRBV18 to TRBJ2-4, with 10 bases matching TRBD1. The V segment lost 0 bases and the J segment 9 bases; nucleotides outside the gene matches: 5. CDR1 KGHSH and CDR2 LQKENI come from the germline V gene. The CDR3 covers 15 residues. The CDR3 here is CASSPPRTGGSIQYF. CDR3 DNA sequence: TGTGCCAGCTCACCACCGCGGACAGGGGGTTCCATTCAGTACTTC.

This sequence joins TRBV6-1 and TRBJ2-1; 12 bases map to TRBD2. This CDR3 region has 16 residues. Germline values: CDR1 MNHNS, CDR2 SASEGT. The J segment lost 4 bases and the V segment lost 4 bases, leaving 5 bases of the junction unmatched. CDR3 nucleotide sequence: TGTGCCAGCAGTGGACTAGCGGGAGCGAGGTACAATGAGCAGTTCTTC. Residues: CASSGLAGARYNEQFF.

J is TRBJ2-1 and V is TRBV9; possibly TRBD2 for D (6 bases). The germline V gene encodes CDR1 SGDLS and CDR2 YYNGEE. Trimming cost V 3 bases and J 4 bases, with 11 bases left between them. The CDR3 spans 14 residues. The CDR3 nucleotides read TGTGCCAGCAGCGGAGGAGGGGATTACAATGAGCAGTTCTTC. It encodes CASSGGGDYNEQFF.

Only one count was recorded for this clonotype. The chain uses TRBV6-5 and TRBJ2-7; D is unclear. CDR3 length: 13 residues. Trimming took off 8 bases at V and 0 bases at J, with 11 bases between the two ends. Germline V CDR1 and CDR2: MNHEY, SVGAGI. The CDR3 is CASSALSSYEQYF. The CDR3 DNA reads TGTGCCAGCTCGGCCTTAAGCTCCTACGAGCAGTACTTC.

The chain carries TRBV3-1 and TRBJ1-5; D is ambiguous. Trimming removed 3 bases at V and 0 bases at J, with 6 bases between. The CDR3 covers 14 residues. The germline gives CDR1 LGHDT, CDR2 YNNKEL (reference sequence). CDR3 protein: CASSQEDSNQPQHF. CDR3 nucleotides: TGTGCCAGCAGCCAGGAGGATAGCAATCAGCCCCAGCATTTT.

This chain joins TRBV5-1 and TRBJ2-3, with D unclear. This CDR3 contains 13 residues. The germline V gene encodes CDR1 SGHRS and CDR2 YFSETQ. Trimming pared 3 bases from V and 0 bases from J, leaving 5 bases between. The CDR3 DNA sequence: TGCGCCAGCAGCTACAGTAGCACAGATACGCAGTATTTT. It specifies CASSYSSTDTQYF. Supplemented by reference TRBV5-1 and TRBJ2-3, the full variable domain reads KAGVTQTPRYLIKTRGQQVTLSCSPISGHRSVSWYQQTPGQGLQFLFEYFSETQRNKGNFPGRFSGRQFSNSRSEMNVSTLELGDSALYLCASSYSSTDTQYFGPGTRLTVL.